The source of this T cell receptor (beta chain) is a study of T-cell memory formation after mild COVID-19. 5'RACE primed from the constant segment yielded TCR alpha and TCR beta cDNA libraries bearing sample barcodes and UMIs. Each CDR3 protein is one row after TCRdb ran MiXCR on the 5' RACE reads. The sample carries some 490,000 distinct CDR3 sequences, about 20% recorded once. Notes on the study in general: CD4+ contracting clones were found mainly in CM and EM, and CD8+ ones in EMRA. Cross-reactive memory seemingly joined, as some responding clones were found in pre-infection memory. Clones shrinking from day 15 to 85 showed even CD4/CD8 mixes; later expanders tilted CD4+.

CDR3 length equals 15 residues. The V gene's germline CDR1 is ENHRY and CDR2 SYGVKD. J gave up 5 bases and V 4 bases, and 5 bases lay outside the gene matches. On this clonotype: What it recognizes is unknown.

Sample: PBMCs or a T cell subset sorted from them (not recorded which). The chain recombines TRBV10-3 with TRBJ1-1; 12 bases align to TRBD1. This TCR was recovered from an adult woman who had mild COVID-19 (a few samples of this study predate the infection). Cell type and time point are not known. The CDR3 is CAISGTGQGATEAFF. CDR3 bases: TGTGCCATCAGTGGGACGGGACAGGGGGCAACTGAAGCTTTCTTT.